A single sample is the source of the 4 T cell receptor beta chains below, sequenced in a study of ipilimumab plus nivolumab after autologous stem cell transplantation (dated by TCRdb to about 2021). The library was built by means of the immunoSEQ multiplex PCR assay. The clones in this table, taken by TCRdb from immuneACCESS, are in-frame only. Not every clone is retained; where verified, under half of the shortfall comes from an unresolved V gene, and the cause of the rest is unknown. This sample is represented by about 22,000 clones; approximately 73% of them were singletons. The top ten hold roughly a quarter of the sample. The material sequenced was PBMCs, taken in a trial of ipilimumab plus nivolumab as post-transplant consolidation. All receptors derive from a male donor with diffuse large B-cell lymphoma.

The CDR3 loop is CASSQTPLSTDTQYF. The CDR3, as DNA: TGTGCCAGCAGCCAAACTCCTCTAAGCACAGATACGCAGTATTTT. The rearrangement links TRBV5-6 to TRBJ2-3; D gene uncertain. The CDR3 sequence is 15 residues long. The germline V and J ends were trimmed by 4 bases and 0 bases, with 12 bases remaining between them. Germline V gives CDR1 SGHDT, CDR2 YYEEEE.

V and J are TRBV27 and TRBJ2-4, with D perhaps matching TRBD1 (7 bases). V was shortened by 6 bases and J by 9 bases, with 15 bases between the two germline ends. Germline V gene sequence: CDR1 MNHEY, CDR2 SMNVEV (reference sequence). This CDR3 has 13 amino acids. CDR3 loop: CASRIAGGGIQYF. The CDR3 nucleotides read TGTGCCAGCAGAATTGCAGGGGGAGGCATTCAGTACTTC.

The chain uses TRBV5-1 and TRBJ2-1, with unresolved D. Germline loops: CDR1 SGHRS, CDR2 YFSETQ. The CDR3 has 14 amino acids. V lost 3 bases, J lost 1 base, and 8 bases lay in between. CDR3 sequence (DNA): TGCGCCAGCAGCTCTATAGCTTCCTACAATGAGCAGTTCTTC. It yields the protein CASSSIASYNEQFF.

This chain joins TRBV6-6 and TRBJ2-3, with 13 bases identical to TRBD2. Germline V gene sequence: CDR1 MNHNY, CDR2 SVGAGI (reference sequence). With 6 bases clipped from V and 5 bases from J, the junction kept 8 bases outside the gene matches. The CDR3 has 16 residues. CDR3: CASRRTSGGAGDTQYF. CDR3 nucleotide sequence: TGTGCCAGCAGGCGTACTAGCGGGGGGGCCGGAGATACGCAGTATTTT.